Included here is one T cell receptor (beta chain) sequence, with context. Its antigen remains unknown. The V and J ends lost 4 bases and 5 bases respectively, with 18 bases between them. The CDR3 consists of 15 residues. Germline V gene lookup returns CDR1 SGHDT and CDR2 YYEEEE. The table came from immunoSEQ multiplex PCR; TCRdb's copy has only in-frame clones and leaves some out. The sample records about 18,000 clones, approximately 81% being singletons. This sample was taken from a study of CD4+ T cells in melanoma. Study-level points and caveats: A reported correlation linked neoantigen-specific CD4+ T cells to CD8+, macrophage and B cell function. Diverse differentiation states were reported for melanoma neoantigen-specific CD4+ T cells.

The sequenced material came from cells from a culture (not recorded whether cultured in vitro). The sequence was obtained from a human donor with melanoma. The chain combines TRBV5-6 with TRBJ1-2, with D unclear. CDR3 in amino acids: CASSPSGEFRYGYTF. Here the CDR3 DNA reads TGTGCCAGCAGCCCCAGTGGGGAATTTCGATATGGCTACACCTTC.